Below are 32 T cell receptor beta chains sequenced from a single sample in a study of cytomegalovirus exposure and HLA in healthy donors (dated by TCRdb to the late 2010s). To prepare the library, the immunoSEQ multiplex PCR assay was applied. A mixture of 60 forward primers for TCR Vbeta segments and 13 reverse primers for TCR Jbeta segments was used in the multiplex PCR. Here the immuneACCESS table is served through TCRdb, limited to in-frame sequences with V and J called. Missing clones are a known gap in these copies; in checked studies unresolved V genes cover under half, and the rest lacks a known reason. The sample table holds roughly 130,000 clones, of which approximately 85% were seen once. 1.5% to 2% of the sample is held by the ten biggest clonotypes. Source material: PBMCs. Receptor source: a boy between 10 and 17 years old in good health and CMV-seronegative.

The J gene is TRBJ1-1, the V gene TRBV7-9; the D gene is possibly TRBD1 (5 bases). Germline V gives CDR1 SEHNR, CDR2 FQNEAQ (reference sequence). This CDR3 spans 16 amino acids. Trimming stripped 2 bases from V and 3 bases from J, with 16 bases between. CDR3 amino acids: CASSLRGRVGDTEAFF. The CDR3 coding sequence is TGTGCCAGCAGCTTAAGGGGCAGGGTTGGGGACACTGAAGCTTTCTTT.

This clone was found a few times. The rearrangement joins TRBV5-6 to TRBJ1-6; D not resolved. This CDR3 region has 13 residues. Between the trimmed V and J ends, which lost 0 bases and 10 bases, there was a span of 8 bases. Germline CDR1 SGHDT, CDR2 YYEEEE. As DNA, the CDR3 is TGTGCCAGCAGCTTGGAGAGGTTATCACCCCTCCACTTT. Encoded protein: CASSLERLSPLHF.

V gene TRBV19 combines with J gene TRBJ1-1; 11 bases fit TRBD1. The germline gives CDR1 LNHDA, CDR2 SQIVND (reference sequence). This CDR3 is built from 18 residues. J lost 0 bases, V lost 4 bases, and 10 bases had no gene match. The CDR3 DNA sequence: TGTGCCAGTAGTACCCGGACAGGGGGCTTCTTTATGAACACTGAAGCTTTCTTT. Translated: CASSTRTGGFFMNTEAFF. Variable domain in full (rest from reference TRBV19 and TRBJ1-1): DGGITQSPKYLFRKEGQNVTLSCEQNLNHDAMYWYRQDPGQGLRLIYYSQIVNDFQKGDIAEGYSVSREKKESFPLTVTSAQKNPTAFYLCASSTRTGGFFMNTEAFFGQGTRLTVV.

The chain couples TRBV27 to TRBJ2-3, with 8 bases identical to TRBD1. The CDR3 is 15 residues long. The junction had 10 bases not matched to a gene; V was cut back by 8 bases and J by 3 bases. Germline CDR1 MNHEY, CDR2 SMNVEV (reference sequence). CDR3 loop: CASYGRGRATDTQYF. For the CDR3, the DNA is TGTGCCAGCTATGGCAGGGGGCGTGCAACAGATACGCAGTATTTT.

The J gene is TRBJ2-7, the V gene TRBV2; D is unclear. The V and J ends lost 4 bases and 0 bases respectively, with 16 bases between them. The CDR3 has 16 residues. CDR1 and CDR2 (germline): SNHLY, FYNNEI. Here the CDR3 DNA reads TGTGCCAGCAGTGGGATGGAGCCCATGAGCTCCTACGAGCAGTACTTC. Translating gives CASSGMEPMSSYEQYF.

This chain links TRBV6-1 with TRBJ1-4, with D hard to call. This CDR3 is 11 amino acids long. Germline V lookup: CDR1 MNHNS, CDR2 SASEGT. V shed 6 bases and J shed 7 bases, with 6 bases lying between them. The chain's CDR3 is CASSPGEKLFF. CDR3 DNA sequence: TGTGCCAGCAGCCCGGGTGAAAAACTGTTTTTT.

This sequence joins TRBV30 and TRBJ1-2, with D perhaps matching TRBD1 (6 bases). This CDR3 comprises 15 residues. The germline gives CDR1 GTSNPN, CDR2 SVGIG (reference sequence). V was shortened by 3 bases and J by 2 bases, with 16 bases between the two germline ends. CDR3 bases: TGTGCCTGGAGACCAACAGGGTGGGTAAACTATGGCTACACCTTC. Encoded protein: CAWRPTGWVNYGYTF.

CDR3 bases: TGTGCCAGCAGCCCCCTCAATGGGCACAACTATGGCTACACCTTC. Protein product: CASSPLNGHNYGYTF. The chain carries TRBV7-2 and TRBJ1-2, with D unclear. This CDR3 contains 15 residues. The germline V and J ends were trimmed by 5 bases and 2 bases, with 15 bases remaining between them. CDR1 is SGHTA, CDR2 FQGNSA, per germline.

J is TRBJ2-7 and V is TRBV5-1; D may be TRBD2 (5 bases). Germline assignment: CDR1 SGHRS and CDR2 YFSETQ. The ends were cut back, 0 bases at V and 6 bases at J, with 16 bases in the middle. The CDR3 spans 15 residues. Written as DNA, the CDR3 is TGCGCCAGCAGCTTGGAGCGCCCGGGATTGGGCGAGCAGTACTTC. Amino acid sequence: CASSLERPGLGEQYF.

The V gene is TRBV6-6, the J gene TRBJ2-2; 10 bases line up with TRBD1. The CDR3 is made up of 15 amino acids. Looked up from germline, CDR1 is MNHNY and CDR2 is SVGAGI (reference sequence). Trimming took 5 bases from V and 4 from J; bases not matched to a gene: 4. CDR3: CASSKTGGVTGELFF. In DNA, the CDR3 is TGTGCCAGCAGTAAGACAGGGGGCGTCACCGGGGAGCTGTTTTTT.

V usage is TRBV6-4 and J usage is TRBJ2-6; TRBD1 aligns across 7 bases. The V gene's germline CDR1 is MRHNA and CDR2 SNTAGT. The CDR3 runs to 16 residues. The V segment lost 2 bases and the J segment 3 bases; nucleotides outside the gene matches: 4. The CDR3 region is CASSDRGLGGANVLTF. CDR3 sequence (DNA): TGTGCCAGCAGTGACAGGGGGCTAGGTGGGGCCAACGTCCTGACTTTC.

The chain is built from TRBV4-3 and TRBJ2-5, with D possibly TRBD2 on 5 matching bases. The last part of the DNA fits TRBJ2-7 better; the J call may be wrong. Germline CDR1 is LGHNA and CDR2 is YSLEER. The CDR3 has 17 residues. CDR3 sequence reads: CASSQDLTGRSLYEQYF. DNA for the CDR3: TGCGCCAGCAGCCAAGATCTTACGGGAAGGTCCCTTTACGAGCAGTACTTC.

This chain's CDR3 is CASSVEGTSGSANTGELFF. The CDR3 coding sequence is TGTGCCAGCAGCGTAGAGGGGACTAGCGGGTCAGCGAACACCGGGGAGCTGTTTTTT. This sequence joins TRBV9 and TRBJ2-2, with 12 bases aligning to TRBD2. After removal of 0 bases from V and 0 bases from J, the junction contained 6 bases not matched to a gene. The germline V gene has CDR1 SGDLS and CDR2 YYNGEE. The CDR3 consists of 19 residues.

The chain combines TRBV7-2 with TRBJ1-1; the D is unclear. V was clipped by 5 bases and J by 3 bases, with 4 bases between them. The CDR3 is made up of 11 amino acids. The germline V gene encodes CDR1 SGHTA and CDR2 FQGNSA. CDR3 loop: CASSPDTEAFF. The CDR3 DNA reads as TGTGCCAGCAGCCCCGACACTGAAGCTTTCTTT. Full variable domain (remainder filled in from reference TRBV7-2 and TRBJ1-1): GAGVSQSPSNKVTEKGKDVELRCDPISGHTALYWYRQSLGQGLEFLIYFQGNSAPDKSGLPSDRFSAERTGGSVSTLTIQRTQQEDSAVYLCASSPDTEAFFGQGTRLTVV.

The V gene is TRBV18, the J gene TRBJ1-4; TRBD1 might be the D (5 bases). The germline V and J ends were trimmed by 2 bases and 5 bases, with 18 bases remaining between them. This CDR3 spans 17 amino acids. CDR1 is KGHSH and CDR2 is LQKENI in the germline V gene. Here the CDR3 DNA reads TGTGCCAGCTCACCAACAGGCCCTGACGTGGTAAATGAAAAACTGTTTTTT. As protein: CASSPTGPDVVNEKLFF.

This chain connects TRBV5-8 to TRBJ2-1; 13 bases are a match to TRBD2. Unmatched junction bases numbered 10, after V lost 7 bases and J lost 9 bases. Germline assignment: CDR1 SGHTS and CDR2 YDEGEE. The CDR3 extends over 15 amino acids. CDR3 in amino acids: CASHLGTSGVVEQFF. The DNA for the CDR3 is TGTGCCAGCCACCTGGGGACTAGCGGGGTGGTTGAGCAGTTCTTC.

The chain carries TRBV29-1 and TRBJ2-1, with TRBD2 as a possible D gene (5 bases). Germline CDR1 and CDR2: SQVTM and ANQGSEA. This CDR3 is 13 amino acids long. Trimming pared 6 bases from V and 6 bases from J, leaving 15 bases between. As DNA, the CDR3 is TGCAGCGTAGAGCACTACAGCGGCAATGAGCAGTTCTTC. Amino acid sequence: CSVEHYSGNEQFF.

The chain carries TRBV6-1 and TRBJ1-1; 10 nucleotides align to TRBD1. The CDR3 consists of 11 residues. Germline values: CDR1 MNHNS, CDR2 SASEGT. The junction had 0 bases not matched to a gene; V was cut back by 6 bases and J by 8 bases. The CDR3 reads CASRDRGEAFF. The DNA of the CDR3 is TGTGCCAGCAGGGACAGGGGGGAAGCTTTCTTT.

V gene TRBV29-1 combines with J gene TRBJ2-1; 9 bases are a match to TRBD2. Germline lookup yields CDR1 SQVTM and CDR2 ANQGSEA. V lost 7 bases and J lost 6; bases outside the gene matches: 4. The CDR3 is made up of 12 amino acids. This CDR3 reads CSARTSANEQFF. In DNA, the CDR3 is TGCAGCGCCAGGACTAGCGCCAATGAGCAGTTCTTC.

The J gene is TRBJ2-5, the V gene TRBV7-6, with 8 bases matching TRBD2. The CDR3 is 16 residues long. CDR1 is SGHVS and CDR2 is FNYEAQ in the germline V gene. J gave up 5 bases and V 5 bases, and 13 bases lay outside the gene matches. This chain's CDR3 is CASSPTPSGRWETQYF. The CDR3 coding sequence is TGTGCCAGCAGCCCGACTCCTAGCGGGCGGTGGGAGACCCAGTACTTC.

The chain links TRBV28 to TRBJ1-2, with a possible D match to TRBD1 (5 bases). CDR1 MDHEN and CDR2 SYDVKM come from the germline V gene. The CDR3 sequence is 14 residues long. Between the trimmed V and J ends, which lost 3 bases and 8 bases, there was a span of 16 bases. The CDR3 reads CASSFSGPGGGYTF. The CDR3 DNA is TGTGCCAGCAGTTTTTCAGGTCCGGGGGGAGGCTACACCTTC.

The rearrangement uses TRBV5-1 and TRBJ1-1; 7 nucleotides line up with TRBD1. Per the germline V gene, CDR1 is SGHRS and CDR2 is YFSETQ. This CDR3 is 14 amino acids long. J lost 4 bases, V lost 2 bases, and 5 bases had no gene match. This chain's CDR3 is CASSLQGPSTEAFF. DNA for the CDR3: TGCGCCAGCAGCTTACAGGGGCCCAGCACTGAAGCTTTCTTT.

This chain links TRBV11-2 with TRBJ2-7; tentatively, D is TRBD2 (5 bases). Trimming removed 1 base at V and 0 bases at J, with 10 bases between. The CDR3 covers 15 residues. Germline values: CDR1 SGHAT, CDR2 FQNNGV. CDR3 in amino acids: CASSLVFTSSYEQYF. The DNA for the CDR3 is TGTGCCAGCAGCTTAGTATTTACTAGCTCCTACGAGCAGTACTTC.

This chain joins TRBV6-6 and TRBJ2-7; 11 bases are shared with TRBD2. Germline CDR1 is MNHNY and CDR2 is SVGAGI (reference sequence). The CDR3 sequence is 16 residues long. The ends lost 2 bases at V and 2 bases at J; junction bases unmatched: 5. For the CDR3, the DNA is TGTGCCAGCAGTTACACTACTAGCGGGGGCCCCTACGAGCAGTACTTC. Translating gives CASSYTTSGGPYEQYF.

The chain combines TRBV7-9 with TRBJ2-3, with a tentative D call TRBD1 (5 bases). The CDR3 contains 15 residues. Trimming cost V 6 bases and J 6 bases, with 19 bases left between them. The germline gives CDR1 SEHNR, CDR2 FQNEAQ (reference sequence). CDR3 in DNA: TGTGCCAGCAGTCCTTACAGGATCCGCTTCGATACGCAGTATTTT. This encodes CASSPYRIRFDTQYF.

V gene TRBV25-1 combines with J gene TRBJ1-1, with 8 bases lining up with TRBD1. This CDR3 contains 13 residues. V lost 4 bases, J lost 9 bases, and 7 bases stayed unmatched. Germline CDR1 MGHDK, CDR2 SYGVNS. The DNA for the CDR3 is TGTGCCAGCAGTGCACAAGGACAGGGTAAAGCTTTCTTT. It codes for CASSAQGQGKAFF.

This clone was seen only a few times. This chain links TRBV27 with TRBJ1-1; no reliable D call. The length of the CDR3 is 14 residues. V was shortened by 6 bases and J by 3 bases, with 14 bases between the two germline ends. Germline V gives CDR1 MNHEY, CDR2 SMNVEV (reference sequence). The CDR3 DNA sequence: TGTGCCAGCAGACCCGGGGTAGTTTACACTGAAGCTTTCTTT. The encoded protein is CASRPGVVYTEAFF.

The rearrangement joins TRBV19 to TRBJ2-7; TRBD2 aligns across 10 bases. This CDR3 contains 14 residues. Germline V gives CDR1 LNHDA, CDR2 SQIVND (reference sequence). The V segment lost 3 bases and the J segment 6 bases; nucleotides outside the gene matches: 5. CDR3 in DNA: TGTGCCAGTAGTATCCTAGCGGGAGCCCTCGAGCAGTACTTC. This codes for CASSILAGALEQYF.

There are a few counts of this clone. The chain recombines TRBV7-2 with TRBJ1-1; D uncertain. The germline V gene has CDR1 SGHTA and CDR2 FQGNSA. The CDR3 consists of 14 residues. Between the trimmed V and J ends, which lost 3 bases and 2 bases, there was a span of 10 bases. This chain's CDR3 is CASSFGQANTEAFF. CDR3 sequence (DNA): TGTGCCAGCAGCTTTGGTCAGGCCAACACTGAAGCTTTCTTT.

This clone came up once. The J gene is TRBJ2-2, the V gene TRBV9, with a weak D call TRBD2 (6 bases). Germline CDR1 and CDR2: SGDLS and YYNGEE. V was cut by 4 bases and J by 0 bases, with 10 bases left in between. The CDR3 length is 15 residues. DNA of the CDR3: TGTGCCAGCAGCCGCGGGAACACGAACACCGGGGAGCTGTTTTTT. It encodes CASSRGNTNTGELFF.

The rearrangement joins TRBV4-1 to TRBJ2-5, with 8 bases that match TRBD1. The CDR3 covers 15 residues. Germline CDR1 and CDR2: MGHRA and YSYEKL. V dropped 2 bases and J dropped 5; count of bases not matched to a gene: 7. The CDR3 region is CASSQQTGVEETQYF. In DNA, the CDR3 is TGCGCCAGCAGCCAACAGACAGGGGTAGAGGAGACCCAGTACTTC.

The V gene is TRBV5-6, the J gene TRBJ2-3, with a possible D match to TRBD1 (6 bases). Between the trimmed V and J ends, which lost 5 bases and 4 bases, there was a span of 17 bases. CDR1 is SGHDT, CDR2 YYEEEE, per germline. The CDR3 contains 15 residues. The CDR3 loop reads CASSLTGQSPDTQYF. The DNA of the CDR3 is TGTGCCAGCAGTTTGACAGGACAGTCCCCAGATACGCAGTATTTT. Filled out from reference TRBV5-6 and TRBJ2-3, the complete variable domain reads DAGVTQSPTHLIKTRGQQVTLRCSPKSGHDTVSWYQQALGQGPQFIFQYYEEEERQRGNFPDRFSGHQFPNYSSELNVNALLLGDSALYLCASSLTGQSPDTQYFGPGTRLTVL.